Described below is a single T cell receptor beta chain sequence and its context. This clonotype has only one observation. Its antigen is not yet known. There are no base qualities to consult, and no much larger clone falls within one base. Resting on one read, the evidence is weak. This entry comes from a study of patients and donors after allogeneic stem cell transplantation (dated by TCRdb to the early 2020s). Looking up the germline V gene yields CDR1 KGHDR and CDR2 SFDVKD. The cysteine opens and the phenylalanine closes a CDR3 of 16 amino acids. Just the 48-base CDR3 DNA is kept, in frame starting at base 1. The V and J ends are trimmed by 9 bases and 1 base, leaving 18 bases between them. Libraries were built with RT-PCR. TCRdb names NextSeq 550 as the instrument used. TCRdb itself trimmed the public reads at Q25 with fastp, ran MiXCR and retained productive beta chains. All rows with the same CDR3 protein become a single entry with the most common DNA and genes. In all, the sample holds 20,000 to 30,000 distinct CDR3 sequences, and 40% to 45% of those were seen once. Clones ranked in the top ten supply approximately 84% of the sample.

The receptor was isolated from a human donor who was either an allogeneic HSCT recipient or a stem cell or donor lymphocyte infusion donor (not recorded which). It is not recorded whose cells these are; they may come from a transplant donor. Recombination joined TRBV24-1 with TRBJ2-1; TRBD1 is perhaps the D gene, given 6 matching bases. The sequenced sample consisted of blood, either unsorted or a sorted T cell fraction (not recorded which). The CDR3 protein: CATGGLGHQSYNEQFF. The DNA is as follows: TGTGCCACCGGAGGATTGGGACACCAATCCTACAATGAGCAGTTCTTC.